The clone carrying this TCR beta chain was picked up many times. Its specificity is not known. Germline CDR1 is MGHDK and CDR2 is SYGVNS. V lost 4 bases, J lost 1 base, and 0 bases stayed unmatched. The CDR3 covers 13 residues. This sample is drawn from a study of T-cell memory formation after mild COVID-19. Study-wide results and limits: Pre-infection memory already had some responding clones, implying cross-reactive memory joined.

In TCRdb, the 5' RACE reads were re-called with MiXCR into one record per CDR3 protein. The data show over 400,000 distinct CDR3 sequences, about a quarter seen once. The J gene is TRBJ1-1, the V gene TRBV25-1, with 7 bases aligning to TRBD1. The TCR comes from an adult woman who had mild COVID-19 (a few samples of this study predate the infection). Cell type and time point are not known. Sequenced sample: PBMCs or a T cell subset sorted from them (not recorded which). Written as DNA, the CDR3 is TGTGCCAGCAGTGGACAGGGGAACACTGAAGCTTTCTTT. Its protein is CASSGQGNTEAFF.